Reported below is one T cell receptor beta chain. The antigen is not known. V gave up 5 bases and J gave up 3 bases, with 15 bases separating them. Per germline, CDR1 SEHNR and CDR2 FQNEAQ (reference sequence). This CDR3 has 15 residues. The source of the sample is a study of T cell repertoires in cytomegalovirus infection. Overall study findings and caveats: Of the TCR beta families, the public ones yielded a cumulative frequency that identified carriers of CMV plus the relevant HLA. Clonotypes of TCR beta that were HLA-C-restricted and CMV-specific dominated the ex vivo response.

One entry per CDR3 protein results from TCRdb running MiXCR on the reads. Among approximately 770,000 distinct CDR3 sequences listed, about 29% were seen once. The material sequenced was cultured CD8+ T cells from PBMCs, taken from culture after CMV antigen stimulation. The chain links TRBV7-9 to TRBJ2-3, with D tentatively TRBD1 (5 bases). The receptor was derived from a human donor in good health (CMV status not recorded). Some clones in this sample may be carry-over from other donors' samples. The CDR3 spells CASSHRTGLTDTQYF. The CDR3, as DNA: TGTGCCAGCAGCCACAGGACCGGGTTGACAGATACGCAGTATTTT. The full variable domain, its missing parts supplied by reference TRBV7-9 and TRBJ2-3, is DTGVSQNPRHKITKRGQNVTFRCDPISEHNRLYWYRQTLGQGPEFLTYFQNEAQLEKSRLLSDRFSAERPKGSFSTLEIQRTEQGDSAMYLCASSHRTGLTDTQYFGPGTRLTVL.